The source of this TCR beta chain is a study of blood T cell repertoires in COVID-19. Some clones are missing from TCRdb's copy, which holds only in-frame ones; the method was immunoSEQ multiplex PCR. The sample holds more than 120,000 clones, roughly nine tenths seen once. The CDR3 has 14 residues. Germline lookup yields CDR1 SGHRS and CDR2 YFSETQ. Trimming pared 1 base from V and 3 bases from J, leaving 10 bases between. This receptor was identified in a human donor in a cohort sampled during active COVID-19. Sample: peripheral blood. V and J are TRBV5-1 and TRBJ1-2; D gene ambiguous. CDR3 in amino acids: CASSLSRSHYGYTF. In nucleotides, the CDR3 is TGCGCCAGCAGCTTGAGTAGGAGCCACTATGGCTACACCTTC.